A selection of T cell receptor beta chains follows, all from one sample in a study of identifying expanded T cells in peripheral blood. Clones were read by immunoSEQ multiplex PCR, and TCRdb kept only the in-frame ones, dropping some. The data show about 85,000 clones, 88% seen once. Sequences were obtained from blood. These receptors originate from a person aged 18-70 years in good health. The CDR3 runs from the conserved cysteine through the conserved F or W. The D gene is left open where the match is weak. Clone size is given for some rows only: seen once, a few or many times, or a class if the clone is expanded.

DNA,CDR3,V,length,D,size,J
TGCGCCAGCAGCCAGGCAGCGAGCTCCTACAATGAGCAGTTCTTC,CASSQAASSYNEQFF,TRBV4-3,15,NA,NA,TRBJ2-1
TGTGCCAGCAGTTACTTAGCTAGCTCCTACGAGCAGTACTTC,CASSYLASSYEQYF,TRBV6-5,14,NA,NA,TRBJ2-7
TGTGCCAGCAGTACAGGGGCCATCGAGCAGTACTTC,CASSTGAIEQYF,TRBV2,12,TRBD1,NA,TRBJ2-7
TGTGCCAGCTCTACAAGCACCAATCAGCCCCAGCATTTT,CASSTSTNQPQHF,TRBV6-5,13,NA,NA,TRBJ1-5
TGTGCCAGCAGTTTTGATTCGTGGGCGAACACTGAAGCTTTCTTT,CASSFDSWANTEAFF,TRBV28,15,NA,NA,TRBJ1-1
TGTGCCAGCAGTGAGGACGGGAACACCGGGGAGCTGTTTTTT,CASSEDGNTGELFF,TRBV6-4,14,NA,few,TRBJ2-2
TGCGCCAGCAGCTTGCGACAGGGGCTGGGTCTATGGGAGACCCAGTACTTC,CASSLRQGLGLWETQYF,TRBV5-1,17,TRBD1,NA,TRBJ2-5
TGTGCCAGCACCCAAGGGACAGGCCTCTTCTATGGCTACACCTTC,CASTQGTGLFYGYTF,TRBV5-5,15,TRBD1,NA,TRBJ1-2
TGTGCCAGCAGTTACTCGTCACAGGGGCTGGGGGAGCAGTACTTC,CASSYSSQGLGEQYF,TRBV6-6,15,TRBD1,NA,TRBJ2-7
TGTGCCATCACTCCCAGGTGGGGGCGAACACCGAACACCGGGGAGCTGTTTTTT,CAITPRWGRTPNTGELFF,TRBV10-3,18,NA,NA,TRBJ2-2
TGTGCCAGCAGCCCCGGGACTAGCCAGAGAGAGACCCAGTACTTC,CASSPGTSQRETQYF,TRBV7-2,15,TRBD2,NA,TRBJ2-5
TGCGCCAGCAGCTTGCGGGGTGACTACGAGCAGTACTTC,CASSLRGDYEQYF,TRBV5-1,13,NA,NA,TRBJ2-7
TGTGCCAGCAGCTATGATGGACAGGCCCCGAGTGAAGCTTTCTTT,CASSYDGQAPSEAFF,TRBV5-4,15,TRBD1,NA,TRBJ1-1
TGCGCCAGCAGCCAAGATTTAAACGGGGGGACCTACAATGAGCAGTTCTTC,CASSQDLNGGTYNEQFF,TRBV4-3,17,TRBD2,NA,TRBJ2-1
TGTGCCAGTAGTAGCGGGGGAAGCTCCTACGAGCAGTACTTC,CASSSGGSSYEQYF,TRBV19,14,TRBD2,NA,TRBJ2-7
TGTGCCAGCAGCTTGGGGGTAATCGGGGAGCTGTTTTTT,CASSLGVIGELFF,TRBV7-9,13,NA,NA,TRBJ2-2
TGTGCCAGCAGCTACGCGAATACGCAGTATTTT,CASSYANTQYF,TRBV6-5,11,NA,NA,TRBJ2-3
TGTGCCAGCAGTGATCGAGACTACTATGGCTACACCTTC,CASSDRDYYGYTF,TRBV2,13,NA,NA,TRBJ1-2
TGTGCCAGCAGCGCCGGCCCCAGGGAAACCGGGGAGCTGTTTTTT,CASSAGPRETGELFF,TRBV5-6,15,NA,NA,TRBJ2-2
TGTGCCAGCAGCCAGCTAGGGGCGGCAGGGGGCTGGCAAGAGACCCAGTACTTC,CASSQLGAAGGWQETQYF,TRBV14,18,TRBD1,NA,TRBJ2-5
TGTGCCAGCAGCTTAGGTCAGGGTCGGTCCACCGGGGAGCTGTTTTTT,CASSLGQGRSTGELFF,TRBV7-8,16,NA,NA,TRBJ2-2
TGCGCCAGCAGCTTGGGCCAGGACAATTCACCCCTCCACTTT,CASSLGQDNSPLHF,TRBV5-1,14,NA,few,TRBJ1-6
TGTGCCATCAGAGCCACAGGGGGCCGTGACACTGAAGCTTTCTTT,CAIRATGGRDTEAFF,TRBV10-3,15,TRBD1,NA,TRBJ1-1
TGTGCCAGCAGCCGCGTAGAATTGGGATTTGTTCCGAATGAGCAGTTCTTC,CASSRVELGFVPNEQFF,TRBV7-6,17,NA,NA,TRBJ2-1
TGTGCCTGGAGTGAGGCCCGACAATTGCCCCAGCATTTT,CAWSEARQLPQHF,TRBV30,13,NA,NA,TRBJ1-5
TGTGCCAGCAGTAAAGGGACTAGCACTGAGACCCAGTACTTC,CASSKGTSTETQYF,TRBV28,14,TRBD2,NA,TRBJ2-5
TGCGCCAGCAGATCGCAGGGGACAAACACCGGGGAGCTGTTTTTT,CASRSQGTNTGELFF,TRBV5-1,15,NA,NA,TRBJ2-2
TGTGCCAGCAGCTCGGAATGGAACGAGCAGTACTTC,CASSSEWNEQYF,TRBV7-2,12,NA,once,TRBJ2-7
TGTGCCAGCAGTGCCCGGCAAGGGGGGTGGGATGAGCAGTTCTTC,CASSARQGGWDEQFF,TRBV6-1,15,NA,once,TRBJ2-1